Each of the 17 T cell receptor beta chains below was sequenced from the same sample in a study of blood T cell repertoires in COVID-19. Sequencing was performed with immunoSEQ multiplex PCR; in TCRdb, only in-frame clones are kept and a portion is missing. The sample consists of fewer than 200,000 clones, around 79% of them appearing once. Material for sequencing was peripheral blood. The source is a woman in her seventies with acute or convalescent COVID-19.

The chain employs TRBV27 and TRBJ2-1; 13 bases line up with TRBD2. The germline V gene encodes CDR1 MNHEY and CDR2 SMNVEV (reference sequence). This CDR3 contains 16 residues. The J segment lost 6 bases and the V segment lost 10 bases, leaving 12 bases of the junction unmatched. The CDR3 is CATSPGTSGVFNEQFF. The CDR3 region has the DNA TGTGCCACATCCCCCGGGACTAGCGGGGTTTTCAATGAGCAGTTCTTC.

The chain joins TRBV11-2 to TRBJ2-2; 10 positions agree with TRBD2. This CDR3 has 15 amino acids. V lost 5 bases, J lost 2 bases, and 2 bases stayed unmatched. CDR1 is SGHAT and CDR2 is FQNNGV in the germline V gene. In nucleotides, the CDR3 is TGTGCCAGCAGCGGACTAGCGGAAAACACCGGGGAGCTGTTTTTT. It is translated as CASSGLAENTGELFF.

This clone was seen just once. V gene TRBV7-3 combines with J gene TRBJ2-1; TRBD2 matches 8 bases. The ends lost 3 bases at V and 4 bases at J; junction bases unmatched: 8. The germline V gene has CDR1 SGHTA and CDR2 FQGTGA. There are 16 residues in the CDR3. The CDR3 region is CASSLYAGRAYNEQFF. CDR3 bases: TGTGCCAGCAGCTTGTATGCCGGGAGGGCTTACAATGAGCAGTTCTTC.

V and J are TRBV2 and TRBJ2-5; D possibly corresponds to TRBD2 (5 bases). Germline loops: CDR1 SNHLY, CDR2 FYNNEI. This CDR3 region has 14 residues. Trimming left V 6 bases short and J 0 bases short, with 11 bases between. CDR3 DNA sequence: TGTGCCAGCAGCACCGGGAAGTACCAAGAGACCCAGTACTTC. Its protein product is CASSTGKYQETQYF. The whole variable domain, filled in from reference TRBV2 and TRBJ2-5, reads EPEVTQTPSHQVTQMGQEVILRCVPISNHLYFYWYRQILGQKVEFLVSFYNNEISEKSEIFDDQFSVERPDGSNFTLKIRSTKLEDSAMYFCASSTGKYQETQYFGPGTRLLVL.

This rearrangement joins TRBV3-1 (or the pseudogene TRBV3-2) to TRBJ1-3; D is unresolved. V shed 2 bases and J shed 0 bases, with 14 bases lying between them. The CDR3 spans 17 residues. The germline gives CDR1 LGHDT, CDR2 YNNKEL (reference sequence). CDR3 loop: CASSQSFGVFSGNTIYF. CDR3 bases: TGTGCCAGCAGCCAAAGTTTCGGGGTTTTCTCTGGAAACACCATATATTTT.

The chain is built from TRBV28 and TRBJ2-5; D is perhaps TRBD2 (5 bases). With 5 bases removed from V and 0 bases from J, the gap between germline ends came to 16 bases. Germline V lookup: CDR1 MDHEN, CDR2 SYDVKM. This CDR3 has 16 amino acids. CDR3 sequence reads: CASSPPRRGNQETQYF. The DNA for the CDR3 is TGTGCCAGCAGTCCCCCCCGAAGAGGGAACCAAGAGACCCAGTACTTC.

The V gene is TRBV6-5, the J gene TRBJ1-2; D is undetermined. CDR1 and CDR2 (germline): MNHEY, SVGAGI. V dropped 0 bases and J dropped 6 bases, with 14 bases sitting between them. The CDR3 is made up of 15 amino acids. The CDR3 region is CASSYSVREPDGYTF. CDR3 sequence (DNA): TGTGCCAGCAGTTACTCGGTTCGCGAACCGGATGGCTACACCTTC.

The gene calls are TRBV5-6 and TRBJ1-6, with 9 positions matching TRBD1. J was trimmed by 7 bases and V by 0 bases; bases with no gene match: 11. CDR1 is SGHDT and CDR2 is YYEEEE in the germline V gene. The CDR3 consists of 18 residues. This CDR3 reads CASSLERGTGLRNSPLHF. Written as DNA, the CDR3 is TGTGCCAGCAGCTTGGAAAGGGGGACAGGGCTTCGAAATTCACCCCTCCACTTT.

The chain carries TRBV3-1 (or the pseudogene TRBV3-2) and TRBJ2-3, with TRBD2 identical over 7 bases. The CDR3 contains 16 residues. Trimming at V came to 4 bases and at J to 2 bases, leaving 9 bases not matched to a gene. Per germline, CDR1 LGHDT and CDR2 YNNKEL (reference sequence). The CDR3 protein is CASSPWDYRPTDTQYF. The CDR3 DNA sequence: TGTGCCAGCAGCCCCTGGGACTACCGACCCACAGATACGCAGTATTTT.

The genes are TRBV19 and TRBJ1-2; 9 bases are a match to TRBD1. CDR3 length: 12 residues. V trimming: 8 bases; J trimming: 4 bases; junction bases outside the gene matches: 2. The V gene's germline CDR1 is LNHDA and CDR2 SQIVND (reference sequence). In nucleotides, the CDR3 is TGTGCCAGTGGACAGGGGATCTATGGCTACACCTTC. This gives the protein CASGQGIYGYTF. Full variable domain (missing parts from reference TRBV19 and TRBJ1-2): DGGITQSPKYLFRKEGQNVTLSCEQNLNHDAMYWYRQDPGQGLRLIYYSQIVNDFQKGDIAEGYSVSREKKESFPLTVTSAQKNPTAFYLCASGQGIYGYTFGSGTRLTVV.

The chain uses TRBV6-4 and TRBJ2-1; 13 bases agree with TRBD2. The CDR3 spans 18 residues. Germline values: CDR1 MRHNA, CDR2 SNTAGT. V lost 3 bases and J lost 8; bases outside the gene matches: 13. DNA for the CDR3: TGTGCCAGCAGTGAAAACGAACTAGCGGGAGGGCCATTCGATGAGCAGTTCTTC. Amino acid sequence: CASSENELAGGPFDEQFF.

The rearrangement links TRBV5-5 to TRBJ1-2; the D gene is possibly TRBD1 (5 bases). Germline V gene data show CDR1 as SGHKS and CDR2 as YYEKEE (reference sequence). The CDR3 spans 13 residues. V was clipped by 4 bases and J by 4 bases, with 11 bases between them. CDR3 loop: CASSGGTGYGYTF. CDR3 in DNA: TGTGCCAGCAGCGGGGGGACGGGCTATGGCTACACCTTC.

V usage is TRBV6-5 and J usage is TRBJ2-1, with D possibly being TRBD2 (6 bases). Deletions cut 5 bases from V and 2 bases from J, with 10 bases between. The length of the CDR3 is 14 residues. Germline CDR1 is MNHEY and CDR2 is SVGAGI. This CDR3 is CASSSSGPYNEQFF. CDR3 nucleotide sequence: TGTGCCAGCAGTAGTAGCGGACCCTACAATGAGCAGTTCTTC.

The V and J genes are TRBV28 and TRBJ2-2; D gene unclear. Trimming took off 6 bases at V and 2 bases at J, with 16 bases between the two ends. Germline CDR1 reads MDHEN; CDR2 reads SYDVKM. CDR3 length: 16 amino acids. The CDR3 coding sequence is TGTGCCAGCAGCCCAACTACTACCTTCAACACCGGGGAGCTGTTTTTT. Its translation is CASSPTTTFNTGELFF.

The gene calls are TRBV2 and TRBJ1-2; D remains ambiguous. CDR1 is SNHLY, CDR2 FYNNEI, per germline. The CDR3 is made up of 13 amino acids. V was cut by 3 bases and J by 5 bases, with 10 bases left in between. CDR3 bases: TGTGCCAGCAGTGAGGTGAGGGAATATGGCTACACCTTC. It encodes CASSEVREYGYTF.

The chain links TRBV30 to TRBJ1-1, with 10 bases identical to TRBD1. Looked up from germline, CDR1 is GTSNPN and CDR2 is SVGIG (reference sequence). V shed 4 bases and J 3 bases; nucleotides not matched to a gene: 5. This CDR3 has 14 residues. CDR3 DNA: TGTGCCTGGACCGGGGACAGGGGTTACACTGAAGCTTTCTTT. Encoded protein: CAWTGDRGYTEAFF.

J is TRBJ1-1 and V is TRBV18; 11 bases line up with TRBD1. The V gene end was trimmed by 1 base and the J gene end by 5 bases; junction bases not matched to a gene: 6. CDR1 KGHSH and CDR2 LQKENI come from the germline V gene. The CDR3 extends over 16 amino acids. The CDR3 sequence: CASSPLGQGGETEAFF. The DNA of the CDR3 is TGTGCCAGCTCACCACTGGGACAGGGGGGGGAGACTGAAGCTTTCTTT.